This T cell receptor (beta chain) is drawn from a study of blood T cell repertoires in COVID-19. Germline V gene data show CDR1 as SGDLS and CDR2 as YYNGEE. This CDR3 comprises 16 residues. V was pared by 1 base and J by 1 base, with 1 base of the junction left unmatched. TCRdb keeps only in-frame clones here, not all; method: immunoSEQ multiplex PCR. The table has over 150,000 clones, 88% seen once; the top ten hold 0.95% to 1.3%. The chain employs TRBV9 and TRBJ2-6, with 8 nucleotides matching TRBD1. The sequence was obtained from a man younger than 45 with acute or convalescent COVID-19. Material for sequencing was peripheral blood. The CDR3 loop reads CASSVTGGSGANVLTF. The CDR3 coding sequence is TGTGCCAGCAGCGTAACAGGGGGATCTGGGGCCAACGTCCTGACTTTC.